The present T cell receptor beta chain was sequenced within a study of control samples from healthy donors and cancer patients. This clone was observed a handful of times. Assay: immunoSEQ multiplex PCR; the TCRdb copy retains only in-frame clones and omits some. The repertoire holds around 110,000 clones, 85% to 90% seen once, with around 1.2% in the top ten. Deletions cut 1 base from V and 10 bases from J, with 11 bases between. Germline V CDR1 and CDR2: MNHEY, SVGEGT. The CDR3 consists of 13 residues. The V call is TRBV6-2 or TRBV6-3, the J call TRBJ2-1, with no clear D. The sequenced sample consisted of PBMCs. The source of this sequence is a woman aged 45 to 65 with colorectal cancer. The CDR3 sequence is CASSYYSRREQFF. CDR3 DNA sequence: TGTGCCAGCAGTTACTACTCCCGGCGAGAGCAGTTCTTC.